Below are 24 T cell receptor beta chains sequenced from a single sample in a study of response to subunit inactivated influenza vaccine. TCRdb re-called the RT-PCR reads through MiXCR, storing one row per CDR3 protein. The table has under 750,000 distinct CDR3 sequences, about 12% seen once. Sample: PBMCs from blood, taken on the day of vaccination. The origin of the receptors is a man in his fifties or sixties who received an inactivated influenza vaccine.

This sequence joins TRBV12-3 or TRBV12-4 and TRBJ2-7, with D perhaps TRBD2 (7 bases). The CDR3 has 16 amino acids. The ends were cut back, 4 bases at V and 5 bases at J, with 21 bases in the middle. The CDR3 DNA is TGTGCCAGCAGTTCCGAGGGGGGGGCCCGGCTTAACGAGCAGTACTTC. As protein: CASSSEGGARLNEQYF.

This clonotype has a handful of counts. This sequence joins TRBV5-1 and TRBJ2-3, with TRBD2 matching 10 bases. The length of the CDR3 is 16 residues. Germline V gene lookup returns CDR1 SGHRS and CDR2 YFSETQ. The ends lost 4 bases at V and 1 base at J; junction bases unmatched: 6. This chain's CDR3 is CASSTALAGGTDTQYF. The CDR3 nucleotides are TGCGCCAGCAGCACGGCCCTAGCGGGGGGCACAGATACGCAGTATTTT.

This clonotype occurred a few times. This rearrangement joins TRBV7-8 to TRBJ2-7; D is unclear. This CDR3 region has 14 residues. Germline V gene sequence: CDR1 SGHVS, CDR2 FQNEAQ. V dropped 2 bases and J dropped 5 bases, with 13 bases sitting between them. The CDR3 region is CASSLYKIQDEQYF. CDR3 DNA sequence: TGTGCCAGCAGCTTATACAAAATACAAGACGAGCAGTACTTC.

The CDR3 here is CASSGTSGGPKRPYNEQFF. Written as DNA, the CDR3 is TGCGCCAGCAGTGGAACTAGCGGGGGCCCGAAAAGGCCCTACAATGAGCAGTTCTTC. This chain joins TRBV10-2 and TRBJ2-1, with 11 nucleotides matching TRBD2. V gave up 4 bases and J gave up 2 bases; unmatched junction bases: 13. Germline CDR1 is WSHSY and CDR2 is SAAADI. The CDR3 is 19 amino acids.

The chain combines TRBV18 with TRBJ2-3; a weak D match, TRBD1 (6 bases). The germline CDR1 and CDR2 sequences are KGHSH and LQKENI. The CDR3 extends over 15 amino acids. Trimming removed 7 bases at V and 0 bases at J, with 14 bases between. CDR3 DNA: TGTGCCAGCTGTACTAATCAGGGGAGCACAGATACGCAGTATTTT. Amino acids: CASCTNQGSTDTQYF. Drawing the rest from reference TRBV18 and TRBJ2-3, the complete variable domain is NAGVMQNPRHLVRRRGQEARLRCSPMKGHSHVYWYRQLPEEGLKFMVYLQKENIIDESGMPKERFSAEFPKEGPSILRIQQVVRGDSAAYFCASCTNQGSTDTQYFGPGTRLTVL.

The sample holds many counts of this clonotype. The chain combines TRBV24-1 with TRBJ2-1; D unclear. The CDR3 has 15 amino acids. Germline V gene lookup returns CDR1 KGHDR and CDR2 SFDVKD. V was shortened by 7 bases and J by 0 bases, with 12 bases between the two germline ends. CDR3 bases: TGTGCCACCAGACCTGGGGTTAGCTCCTACAATGAGCAGTTCTTC. It is translated as CATRPGVSSYNEQFF.

The chain couples TRBV5-1 to TRBJ2-1, with 7 bases matching TRBD2. In germline, CDR1 is SGHRS, CDR2 YFSETQ. The CDR3 totals 15 residues. V shed 3 bases, J shed 6 bases, and the junction held 9 bases outside the gene matches. CDR3 residues: CASSSPGGPRNEQFF. CDR3 in DNA: TGCGCCAGCAGCTCCCCGGGGGGTCCTCGCAATGAGCAGTTCTTC.

Note on this clonotype: Relative to the germline gene, one junction end is altered; a read error may explain this. V gene TRBV5-1 combines with J gene TRBJ2-7, with D tentatively TRBD2 (6 bases). Germline lookup yields CDR1 SGHRS and CDR2 YFSETQ. The CDR3 loop spans 14 amino acids. The CDR3 region has the DNA TGCGCCAGCACCCTGGAGGGTGTAACCTACGAGGAGTACTTC. It translates to CASTLEGVTYEEYF.

This clonotype was picked up a small number of times. V and J are TRBV5-1 and TRBJ1-4; the D gene is possibly TRBD1 (6 bases). V was pared by 2 bases and J by 3 bases, with 14 bases between. Germline V CDR1 and CDR2: SGHRS, YFSETQ. The CDR3 length is 16 residues. For the CDR3, the DNA is TGCGCCAGCAGCTTTGAGGTGGGGGCAGCTAATGAAAAACTGTTTTTT. Translating gives CASSFEVGAANEKLFF.

The gene calls are TRBV4-3 and TRBJ2-2, with D possibly matching TRBD2 (6 bases). Looked up from germline, CDR1 is LGHNA and CDR2 is YSLEER. The CDR3 spans 15 residues. V was clipped by 0 bases and J by 6 bases, with 11 bases between them. CDR3 residues: CASSQDPAGPGELFF. The CDR3 nucleotides read TGCGCCAGCAGCCAAGATCCGGCGGGGCCCGGGGAGCTGTTTTTT.

V usage is TRBV6-2 or TRBV6-3 and J usage is TRBJ2-6, with 10 nucleotides matching TRBD2. This CDR3 has 17 residues. The V and J ends lost 6 bases and 0 bases, in that order; junction bases with no gene match: 5. The germline V gene has CDR1 MNHEY and CDR2 SVGEGT. This CDR3 reads CASSKGLAVSGANVLTF. The DNA for the CDR3 is TGTGCCAGCAGCAAAGGACTAGCGGTCTCTGGGGCCAACGTCCTGACTTTC.

Ten or more counts support this clonotype. V is TRBV3-1 and J is TRBJ1-2; D might be TRBD1 (5 bases). The CDR3 runs to 12 residues. Looked up from germline, CDR1 is LGHDT and CDR2 is YNNKEL (reference sequence). The germline V and J ends were trimmed by 1 base and 7 bases, with 7 bases remaining between them. The CDR3: CASSQGGAGYTF. The CDR3 nucleotides read TGTGCCAGCAGCCAAGGAGGGGCTGGCTACACCTTC.

This clonotype was seen a handful of times. The chain recombines TRBV11-2 with TRBJ2-2; no clear D. CDR1 SGHAT and CDR2 FQNNGV come from the germline V gene. The V end was cut by 5 bases, the J end by 4 bases, with 23 bases between. The CDR3 is 18 residues long. The DNA for the CDR3 is TGTGCCAGCAGCCCGCTAGATGGGTATTCGGATCGCACCGGGGAGCTGTTTTTT. Its protein product is CASSPLDGYSDRTGELFF.

This clonotype has more than one count but fewer than ten. This sequence joins TRBV6-5 and TRBJ2-6, with D uncertain. The length of the CDR3 is 16 residues. Germline V gene lookup returns CDR1 MNHEY and CDR2 SVGAGI. Deletions cut 0 bases from V and 0 bases from J, with 6 bases between. CDR3 coding DNA: TGTGCCAGCAGTTACTCCTGGAGCTCTGGGGCCAACGTCCTGACTTTC. Its protein is CASSYSWSSGANVLTF.

This clonotype showed up just a few times. The chain couples TRBV20-1 to TRBJ1-1; tentatively, D is TRBD1 (6 bases). There are 15 residues in the CDR3. The germline V and J ends were trimmed by 0 bases and 1 base, with 12 bases remaining between them. Germline CDR1 reads DFQATT; CDR2 reads SNEGSKA (reference sequence). CDR3 coding DNA: TGCAGTGCTAGAGAGCCGCGGGGGGCGAACACTGAAGCTTTCTTT. Amino acids: CSAREPRGANTEAFF.

This clonotype turned up a few times. The chain employs TRBV28 and TRBJ2-7; D gene ambiguous. This CDR3 spans 12 amino acids. From germline, CDR1 is MDHEN and CDR2 SYDVKM. Trimming stripped 5 bases from V and 2 bases from J, with 7 bases between. The CDR3 sequence: CASSITAYEQYF. The CDR3 DNA reads TGTGCCAGCAGTATTACAGCCTACGAGCAGTACTTC.

This clonotype was found a few times. The chain employs TRBV18 and TRBJ2-1; D is ambiguous. The CDR3 totals 15 residues. V was trimmed by 6 bases and J by 1 base, leaving 13 bases between them. The V gene's germline CDR1 is KGHSH and CDR2 LQKENI. The CDR3 is CASSGVASSYNEQFF. The CDR3 DNA follows: TGTGCCAGCTCTGGAGTGGCATCTTCCTACAATGAGCAGTTCTTC.

This sequence joins TRBV18 and TRBJ1-2; tentatively, D is TRBD1 (6 bases). The CDR3 loop spans 14 amino acids. Trimming shortened V by 4 bases and J by 8 bases, and 17 bases separated the two germline ends. Germline V gives CDR1 KGHSH, CDR2 LQKENI. The CDR3 nucleotides read TGTGCCAGCTCACGCGGAGGGGGAATAGAGGGCTACACCTTC. It yields the protein CASSRGGGIEGYTF.

This clonotype turned up a few times. The chain has TRBV9 and TRBJ2-2; D may be TRBD1 (5 bases). CDR1 is SGDLS and CDR2 is YYNGEE in the germline V gene. V lost 0 bases and J 0 bases, leaving 9 bases between the germline ends. The CDR3 sequence is 16 residues long. CDR3 coding DNA: TGTGCCAGCAGCGTAGAGGGGTTTACGAACACCGGGGAGCTGTTTTTT. Amino acid sequence: CASSVEGFTNTGELFF.

J is TRBJ2-7 and V is TRBV6-1; 11 bases fit TRBD1. V shed 6 bases, J shed 0 bases, and the junction held 4 bases outside the gene matches. CDR1 and CDR2 (germline): MNHNS, SASEGT. This CDR3 is built from 15 residues. The CDR3 DNA reads as TGTGCCAGCAGAAGGACAGGGGGCGACTCCTACGAGCAGTACTTC. This sequence encodes CASRRTGGDSYEQYF.

This clonotype was observed a handful of times. The rearrangement links TRBV10-3 to TRBJ2-5, with no clear D. CDR1 and CDR2 from the germline V gene are ENHRY and SYGVKD. Trimming removed 11 bases from V and 0 bases from J, with 10 bases in between. There are 12 residues in the CDR3. CDR3 sequence: CAVGPHQETQYF. Here the CDR3 DNA reads TGTGCCGTCGGCCCCCACCAAGAGACCCAGTACTTC.

This clonotype was seen once. The V call is TRBV6-2 or TRBV6-3, the J call TRBJ2-1, with 9 positions matching TRBD2. V trimming: 4 bases; J trimming: 8 bases; junction bases outside the gene matches: 6. The CDR3 contains 14 residues. Germline V gives CDR1 MNHEY, CDR2 SVGEGT. The CDR3 coding sequence is TGTGCCAGCAGTTGGCGGGGGGGCCCCGATGAGCAGTTCTTC. This gives the protein CASSWRGGPDEQFF.

This clonotype was seen many times. The rearrangement uses TRBV10-3 and TRBJ2-1; unclear D gene. The CDR3 loop spans 15 amino acids. Trimming removed 4 bases at V and 2 bases at J, with 12 bases between. Germline V CDR1 and CDR2: ENHRY, SYGVKD. The CDR3 spells CAISGGIGTYNEQFF. The CDR3 bases are TGTGCCATCAGTGGGGGAATTGGAACCTACAATGAGCAGTTCTTC.

This chain connects TRBV18 to TRBJ1-2; 7 positions match TRBD1. CDR3 length equals 13 residues. In germline, CDR1 is KGHSH, CDR2 LQKENI. V gave up 6 bases and J gave up 4 bases; unmatched junction bases: 5. This CDR3 is CASSMDRRYGYTF. CDR3 bases: TGTGCCAGCTCGATGGACAGGCGCTATGGCTACACCTTC.